This T cell receptor (beta chain) is drawn from a study of human T cells and chemical hapten exposure. On the study more broadly: Researchers reported sensitizing an approximately 2 cm by approximately 2 cm upper inner arm skin site with 2% DPC.

Using its own MiXCR run on the RACE reads, TCRdb lists one record per CDR3 protein. The profile shows about 82,000 distinct CDR3 sequences, around 13% of them singletons. Indicated time point: patch test 3, about 24 weeks after DPC sensitization. Described treatment: therapeutic diphenylcyclopropenone sensitization with weekly scalp DPC. Many counts were recorded for this clonotype. The antigen remains unidentified. V gave up 4 bases and J gave up 9 bases; unmatched junction bases: 3. The length of the CDR3 is 14 residues. In germline, CDR1 is MNHEY, CDR2 SVGAGI. Study conclusions and caveats: Alopecia in the donors means their immune response may deviate from healthy people's. DPC sensitization left the count of TCRs above 1 in 1000 unchanged.

The chain is built from TRBV6-5 and TRBJ1-6; 10 bases match TRBD1. The specimen was whole blood, collected in connection with sensitization to the hapten diphenylcyclopropenone (DPC). The TCR originated in a woman in her 50s with alopecia areata. Some clones in this sample may be carry-over from other donors' samples. The DNA of the CDR3 is TGTGCCAGCAGTTTGACAGGGGGCGGTTCACCCCTCCACTTT. Protein sequence: CASSLTGGGSPLHF.